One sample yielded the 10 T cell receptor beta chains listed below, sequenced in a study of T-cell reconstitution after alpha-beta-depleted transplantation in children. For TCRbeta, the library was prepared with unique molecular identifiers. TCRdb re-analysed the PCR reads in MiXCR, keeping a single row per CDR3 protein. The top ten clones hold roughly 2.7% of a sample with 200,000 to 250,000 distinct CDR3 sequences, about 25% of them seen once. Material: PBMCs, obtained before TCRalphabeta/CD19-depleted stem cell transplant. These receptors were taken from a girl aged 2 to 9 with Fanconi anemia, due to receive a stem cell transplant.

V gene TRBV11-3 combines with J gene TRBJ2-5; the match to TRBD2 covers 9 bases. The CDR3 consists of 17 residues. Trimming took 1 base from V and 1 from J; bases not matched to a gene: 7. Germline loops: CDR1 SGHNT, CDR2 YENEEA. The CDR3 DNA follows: TGTGCCAGCAGCTTAGGAGGAGGGCGGGGGGGCCAAGAGACCCAGTACTTC. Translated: CASSLGGGRGGQETQYF.

CDR3 amino acids: CASSLVFEQYF. The CDR3 DNA is TGTGCCAGCAGCTTAGTTTTCGAGCAGTACTTC. The rearrangement links TRBV11-2 to TRBJ2-7, with D unresolved. The CDR3 totals 11 residues. CDR1 and CDR2 from the germline V gene are SGHAT and FQNNGV. The V end lost 1 base, the J end lost 6 bases, and 4 bases lay between the germline ends. Using reference TRBV11-2 and TRBJ2-7 for the parts outside the CDR3, the full variable domain is EAGVAQSPRYKIIEKRQSVAFWCNPISGHATLYWYQQILGQGPKLLIQFQNNGVVDDSQLPKDRFSAERLKGVDSTLKIQPAKLEDSAVYLCASSLVFEQYFGPGTRLTVT.

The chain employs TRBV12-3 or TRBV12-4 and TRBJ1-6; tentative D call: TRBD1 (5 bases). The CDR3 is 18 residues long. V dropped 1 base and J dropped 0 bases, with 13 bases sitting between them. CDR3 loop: CASSLELGGRSYNSPLHF. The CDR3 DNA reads TGTGCCAGCAGTTTAGAGCTGGGGGGTCGCTCCTATAATTCACCCCTCCACTTT.

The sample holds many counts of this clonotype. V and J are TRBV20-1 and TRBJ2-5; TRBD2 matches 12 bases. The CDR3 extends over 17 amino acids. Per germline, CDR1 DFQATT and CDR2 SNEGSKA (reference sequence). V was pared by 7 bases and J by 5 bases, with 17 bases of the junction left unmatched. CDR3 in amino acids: CSGPGLAGGPREETQYF. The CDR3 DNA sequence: TGCAGTGGCCCCGGGCTAGCGGGGGGGCCGAGGGAGGAGACCCAGTACTTC.

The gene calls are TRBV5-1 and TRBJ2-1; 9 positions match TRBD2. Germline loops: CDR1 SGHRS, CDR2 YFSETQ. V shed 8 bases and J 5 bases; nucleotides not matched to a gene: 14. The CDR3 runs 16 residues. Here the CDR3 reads CARSLTPSGKDNEQFF. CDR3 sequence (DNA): TGCGCCAGATCGCTGACCCCTAGCGGGAAGGACAATGAGCAGTTCTTC.

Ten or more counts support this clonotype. CDR3 coding DNA: TGCAGTGTCAATTCGTGGACTAGGGGCAATGAGCAGTTCTTC. It codes for CSVNSWTRGNEQFF. The chain joins TRBV20-1 to TRBJ2-1; 7 nucleotides match TRBD2. After removal of 7 bases from V and 6 bases from J, the junction contained 12 bases not matched to a gene. CDR1 is DFQATT, CDR2 SNEGSKA, per germline (reference sequence). The CDR3 extends over 14 amino acids.

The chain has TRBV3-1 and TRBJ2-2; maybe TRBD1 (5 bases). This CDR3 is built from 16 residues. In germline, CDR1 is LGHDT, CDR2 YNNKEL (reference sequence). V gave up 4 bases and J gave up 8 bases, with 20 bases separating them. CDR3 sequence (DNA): TGTGCCAGCAGCCGACCCTTGCAGGGAACCAGGGGGGAGCTGTTTTTT. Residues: CASSRPLQGTRGELFF.

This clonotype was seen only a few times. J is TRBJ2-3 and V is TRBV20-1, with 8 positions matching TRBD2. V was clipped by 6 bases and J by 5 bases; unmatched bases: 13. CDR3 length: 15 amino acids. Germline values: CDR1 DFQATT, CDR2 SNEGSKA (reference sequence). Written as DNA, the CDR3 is TGCAGTGCCGAATACGGGAGGGCCTTACTAGATACGCAGTATTTT. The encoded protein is CSAEYGRALLDTQYF.

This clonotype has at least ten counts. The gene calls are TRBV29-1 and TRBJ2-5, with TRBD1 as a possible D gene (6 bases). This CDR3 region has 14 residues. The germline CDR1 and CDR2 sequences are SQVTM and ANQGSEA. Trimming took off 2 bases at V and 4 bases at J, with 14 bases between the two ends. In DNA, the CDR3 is TGCAGCGTTGAAACAGGGCGGTGGGGAGAGACCCAGTACTTC. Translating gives CSVETGRWGETQYF.

CDR3 in amino acids: CSARDQPLVYEQYF. The CDR3 bases are TGCAGTGCTAGAGACCAACCTCTAGTCTACGAGCAGTACTTC. The chain links TRBV20-1 to TRBJ2-7; no firm D call. CDR1 is DFQATT, CDR2 SNEGSKA, per germline (reference sequence). This CDR3 has 14 residues. V gave up 0 bases and J gave up 3 bases, with 12 bases separating them.